Listed here are 32 T cell receptor beta chains from one sample, sequenced in a study of tumor-infiltrating lymphocytes in primary liver carcinoma (dated by TCRdb to the late 2010s). Blood RNA was extracted from unsorted whole blood with TRIzol reagent; germline DNA came from the DNeasy Blood & Tissue kit. Data came from an Illumina HiSeq 2500. Using a constant-region primer and ProtoScript II reverse transcriptase, TCRbeta-specific cDNA was reverse-transcribed from roughly 460 ng total RNA. Construction of the TCRbeta libraries relied on three nested rounds of multiplex PCR, following a slightly modified ARM-PCR procedure. Each of the first two PCR rounds ran for nine to eleven cycles and used multiplex TRBV1-TRBV30 forward primers together with a Cbeta reverse primer. The public sequencing data were trimmed at Q25 with fastp and processed into clonotypes with MiXCR by TCRdb, which kept only in-frame beta chains. CDR3 protein sequences are deduplicated, and each keeps its most common genes and DNA. The sample data list 320,000 or so distinct CDR3 sequences, and about 62% of these were observed just once. Jointly, the top ten make up roughly 10% of the sample.

The sequenced sample consisted of peripheral blood. The receptors originated from a man aged 40-49 years with primary liver carcinoma and hepatitis B virus infection.

This clonotype was seen repeatedly, ten times or more. This chain connects TRBV5-5 to TRBJ2-7; TRBD1 or TRBD2 may be the D gene (5 bases each). Trimming cost V 4 bases and J 3 bases, with 11 bases left between them. Germline CDR1 is SGHKS and CDR2 is YYEKEE (reference sequence). The CDR3 consists of 13 residues. The CDR3 bases are TGTGCCAGCAGCCCGAGGGACGGCTACGAGCAGTACTTC. This encodes CASSPRDGYEQYF. The entire variable domain, with the rest obtained from reference TRBV5-5 and TRBJ2-7, is as follows: DAGVTQSPTHLIKTRGQQVTLRCSPISGHKSVSWYQQVLGQGPQFIFQYYEKEERGRGNFPDRFSARQFPNYSSELNVNALLLGDSALYLCASSPRDGYEQYFGPGTRLTVT.

To note about this clonotype: A much larger clone sits a single nucleotide away, making a read error possible. This chain joins TRBV7-9 and TRBJ2-5; TRBD2 is a possible D gene (5 bases). V was shortened by 3 bases and J by 1 base, with 9 bases between the two germline ends. This CDR3 has 14 residues. Germline lookup yields CDR1 SEHNR and CDR2 FQNEAQ (reference sequence). The CDR3 nucleotides are TGTGCCAGCAGCTTCGGGAACCCCCAAGAGACCCAGTACTTC. Amino acid sequence: CASSFGNPQETQYF.

The sample holds one count of this clonotype. This rearrangement joins TRBV11-2 to TRBJ2-3; no reliable D call. V was clipped by 1 base and J by 1 base, with 9 bases between them. The CDR3 consists of 15 residues. From germline, CDR1 is SGHAT and CDR2 FQNNGV. In DNA form, the CDR3 reads TGTGCCAGCAGCTTAGGAGACGATCGCACAGATACGCAGTATTTT. Protein product: CASSLGDDRTDTQYF.

This clonotype was seen ten or more times. The chain has TRBV6-5 and TRBJ2-1, with TRBD2 as a possible D gene (6 bases). V was pared by 8 bases and J by 6 bases, with 8 bases between. The CDR3 consists of 11 residues. Germline loops: CDR1 MNHEY, CDR2 SVGAGI. The CDR3 nucleotides are TGTGCCAGCCTTAGCGGCAATGAGCAGTTCTTC. Translating it yields CASLSGNEQFF.

As concerns this clonotype: No DNA is shown, since the ends of the CDR3 on it are uncertain; the CDR3 is the one TCRdb lists. The chain combines TRBV1 with TRBJ2-4; TRBD1, the table's D call, was not compared with the DNA. TRBV1 is a listed pseudogene. The CDR3 sequence runs 13 residues, both termini included. CDR3 amino acids: CTSWGQGANIQYF.

This clonotype was detected only a few times. The rearrangement uses TRBV30 and TRBJ1-5; the D gene is possibly TRBD1 (6 bases). CDR3 length equals 15 residues. Germline CDR1 GTSNPN, CDR2 SVGIG (reference sequence). V was cut by 2 bases and J by 4 bases, with 15 bases left in between. The CDR3 sequence is CAWSPTSRGNQPQHF. As DNA, the CDR3 is TGTGCCTGGAGTCCCACAAGTAGGGGGAATCAGCCCCAGCATTTT.

The gene calls are TRBV4-1 and TRBJ1-5; maybe TRBD1 (5 bases). The CDR3 runs 15 residues. Germline CDR1 reads MGHRA; CDR2 reads YSYEKL. Trimming stripped 4 bases from V and 5 bases from J, with 15 bases between. In nucleotides, the CDR3 is TGCGCCAGCAGCCGAATATGGGGCGGACATCAGCCCCAGCATTTT. Its translation: CASSRIWGGHQPQHF.

As concerns this clonotype: A read error may be the cause here, since a much bigger clone is one base away. This sequence joins TRBV6-2 or TRBV6-3 and TRBJ1-5, with D maybe TRBD1 (5 bases). Germline assignment: CDR1 MNHEY and CDR2 SVGEGT. This CDR3 is 14 amino acids long. Trimming took 8 bases from V and 8 from J, leaving 19 bases between them. This chain's CDR3 is CASGSRGLDEPQHF. For the CDR3, the DNA is TGTGCCAGCGGATCCCGGGGACTGGATGAGCCCCAGCATTTT.

In regard to this clonotype: This sequence may be a read error, since a much larger clone differs from it by one base. V is TRBV6-2 or TRBV6-3 and J is TRBJ2-7, with a weak D call TRBD1 (5 bases). This CDR3 spans 16 amino acids. V shed 5 bases and J shed 6 bases, with 23 bases lying between them. Germline-derived CDR1 and CDR2 are MNHEY and SVGEGT. The CDR3 loop is CASSPLTTATITEQYF. CDR3 in DNA: TGTGCCAGCAGTCCGCTCACGACAGCAACGATAACCGAGCAGTACTTC.

Remarks on this clonotype: This may be a read error, as it is one base from a much larger clone. The chain combines TRBV6-5 with TRBJ1-2; D not resolved. The CDR3 is 12 residues long. Germline V lookup: CDR1 MNHEY, CDR2 SVGAGI. CDR3 nucleotides: TGTGCCAGCAGTGCGGGCCTCCCTGGCCACACCTTC. Amino acid sequence: CASSAGLPGHTF.

The DNA for the CDR3 is TGCAGCGTTGATTCGAGGGGTCAGGGGAACACTGAAGCTTTCTTT. It translates to CSVDSRGQGNTEAFF. This chain joins TRBV29-1 and TRBJ1-1; tentatively, D is TRBD1 (5 bases). Germline V gives CDR1 SQVTM, CDR2 ANQGSEA. V was clipped by 3 bases and J by 1 base, with 15 bases between them. The CDR3 runs 15 residues.

This clonotype was picked up one time. Just one base apart from a much larger clone, this may be a read error. The rearrangement uses TRBV4-2 and TRBJ2-2; perhaps D is TRBD1 or TRBD2 (5 bases each). From germline, CDR1 is LGHNA and CDR2 YNFKEQ. The V end was cut by 0 bases, the J end by 12 bases, with 23 bases between. This CDR3 is 17 amino acids long. CDR3 region: CASSQDSAALLPGKLFF. The CDR3 nucleotides are TGTGCCAGCAGCCAAGATTCAGCGGCGTTACTTCCAGGGAAGCTGTTTTTT.

At least ten counts were recorded for this clonotype. The genes are TRBV6-1 and TRBJ2-7; unclear D gene. CDR3 length equals 14 residues. Germline V gives CDR1 MNHNS, CDR2 SASEGT. Trimming pared 0 bases from V and 4 bases from J, leaving 10 bases between. The CDR3 sequence is CASSEAPRVYEQYF. The CDR3 DNA follows: TGTGCCAGCAGTGAAGCGCCCCGGGTTTACGAGCAGTACTTC.

This clonotype was seen many times. The chain employs TRBV29-1 and TRBJ1-1, with no clear D. Trimming shortened V by 7 bases and J by 0 bases, and 6 bases separated the two germline ends. CDR1 SQVTM and CDR2 ANQGSEA come from the germline V gene. The CDR3 has 11 residues. CDR3 coding DNA: TGCAGCGCGTCGATGAACACTGAAGCTTTCTTT. Encoded protein: CSASMNTEAFF.

The rearrangement uses TRBV6-2 or TRBV6-3 and TRBJ2-7; TRBD2 matches 7 bases. The ends lost 4 bases at V and 9 bases at J; junction bases unmatched: 12. Germline assignment: CDR1 MNHEY and CDR2 SVGEGT. The CDR3 consists of 14 residues. This chain's CDR3 is CASSWGGDYDGQYF. CDR3 coding DNA: TGTGCCAGCAGTTGGGGTGGGGACTACGACGGGCAGTACTTC.

This clonotype was observed at least ten times. The chain links TRBV6-1 to TRBJ1-2; the D is unclear. Trimming pared 0 bases from V and 7 bases from J, leaving 12 bases between. Germline V gene data show CDR1 as MNHNS and CDR2 as SASEGT. The CDR3 contains 14 residues. In nucleotides, the CDR3 is TGTGCCAGCAGTGAAGCGGTAGGCGGGAGTGGCTACACCTTC. Its protein product is CASSEAVGGSGYTF.

J is TRBJ1-3 and V is TRBV11-2; weak D call: TRBD1 (5 bases). Germline CDR1 SGHAT, CDR2 FQNNGV. V was trimmed by 11 bases and J by 2 bases, leaving 13 bases between them. The CDR3 loop spans 13 amino acids. The CDR3 loop reads CASAQGAGNTIYF. The CDR3 coding sequence is TGTGCCTCAGCCCAGGGAGCTGGAAACACCATATATTTT.

Turning to this clonotype: It is likely a read error, because the conserved phenylalanine at the end of the CDR3 is missing. The chain links TRBV5-5 to TRBJ2-1; D gene ambiguous. The CDR3 length is 14 residues. The V and J ends lost 4 bases and 3 bases respectively, with 11 bases between them. CDR1 SGHKS and CDR2 YYEKEE come from the germline V gene (reference sequence). CDR3 nucleotide sequence: TGTGCCAGCAGCGCCTATCTCTTCTACAATGAGCAGTTCTTA. The encoded protein is CASSAYLFYNEQFL.

This clonotype was observed a handful of times. With a much larger clone just one base away, this may be a read error. The rearrangement uses TRBV29-1 and TRBJ2-2; D gene ambiguous. Germline-derived CDR1 and CDR2 are SQVTM and ANQGSEA. The CDR3 has 13 residues. The CDR3 loop is CNVVSPNTGELFF. The CDR3 DNA sequence: TGCAACGTAGTAAGCCCGAACACCGGGGAGCTGTTTTTT.

As for this clonotype: The junction departs from the called germline gene at one end, perhaps through a read error. The V and J genes are TRBV5-4 and TRBJ1-6; D ambiguous. Germline-derived CDR1 and CDR2 are SGHNT and YYREEE (reference sequence). This CDR3 spans 13 amino acids. The CDR3 is CAGSLVRNSPLHF. The CDR3 DNA reads as TGTGCCGGCAGCTTGGTGAGAAATTCACCCCTCCACTTT. The whole variable domain, filled in from reference TRBV5-4 and TRBJ1-6, reads ETGVTQSPTHLIKTRGQQVTLRCSSQSGHNTVSWYQQALGQGPQFIFQYYREEENGRGNFPPRFSGLQFPNYSSELNVNALELDDSALYLCAGSLVRNSPLHFGNGTRLTVT.

This clonotype was counted only a few times. The V gene is TRBV6-2 or TRBV6-3, the J gene TRBJ1-3; possible D gene TRBD1, 5 bases. CDR1 MNHEY and CDR2 SVGEGT come from the germline V gene. The length of the CDR3 is 17 residues. The V end was cut by 2 bases, the J end by 1 base, with 15 bases between. CDR3 in amino acids: CASSYPGTLGSGNTIYF. The CDR3 DNA reads TGTGCCAGCAGTTACCCCGGGACCCTGGGATCTGGAAACACCATATATTTT.

About this clonotype: Being one base from a much bigger clone, this may be a read error. The chain carries TRBV11-2 and TRBJ2-7; no reliable D call. From germline, CDR1 is SGHAT and CDR2 FQNNGV. The CDR3 contains 12 residues. The CDR3 DNA reads as TGTGCCAGCATCTTAGGCACCTACGAGCAGTACTTC. This translates into CASILGTYEQYF.

In the case of this clonotype: A read error may produce the germline difference seen at one junction end. This chain links TRBV7-9 with TRBJ1-4; D gene unclear. Germline lookup yields CDR1 SEHNR and CDR2 FQNEAQ (reference sequence). This CDR3 contains 13 residues. The CDR3 sequence is CASSTRPTEKLIF. DNA for the CDR3: TGTGCCAGCAGCACCCGACCCACTGAAAAACTGATTTTT. Full variable domain (outside the CDR3, taken from reference TRBV7-9 and TRBJ1-4): DTGVSQNPRHKITKRGQNVTFRCDPISEHNRLYWYRQTLGQGPEFLTYFQNEAQLEKSRLLSDRFSAERPKGSFSTLEIQRTEQGDSAMYLCASSTRPTEKLIFGSGTQLSVL.

Note on this clonotype: A much larger clone lies a single base off, so this may be a read error. This chain joins TRBV5-1 and TRBJ2-3; no definite D call. Looked up from germline, CDR1 is SGHRS and CDR2 is YFSETQ. This CDR3 spans 11 amino acids. DNA for the CDR3: TGCGCCAGCAGCTTCACACATACGCAGTATTTT. Translating it yields CASSFTHTQYF.

In the case of this clonotype: With a much larger clone just one base away, this may be a read error. The V and J genes are TRBV12-3 or TRBV12-4 and TRBJ2-1; D is uncertain. This CDR3 is 14 amino acids long. CDR3 in DNA: TGTGCCAGCAGTTTATACCTAGGCGACAATGAGCAGCTCTTC. This encodes CASSLYLGDNEQLF.

To note about this clonotype: The junction differs from germline at one of its ends, possibly a read error. The chain has TRBV5-5 and TRBJ1-1, with 7 bases that match TRBD1. This CDR3 contains 13 residues. Germline V lookup: CDR1 SGHKS, CDR2 YYEKEE (reference sequence). The CDR3 DNA reads TGTGCTAGCAGCTTGACAGGGAGCTCTGAAGCTTTCTTT. Its protein is CASSLTGSSEAFF.

In regard to this clonotype: The conserved closing phenylalanine or tryptophan is absent in this CDR3, likely reflecting a read error. The chain has TRBV5-1 and TRBJ2-5; D is perhaps TRBD1 or TRBD2 (5 bases each). CDR1 and CDR2 from the germline V gene are SGHRS and YFSETQ. V was clipped by 0 bases and J by 4 bases, with 7 bases between them. The CDR3 is made up of 13 amino acids. The CDR3 here is CASSLAGGETQYL. CDR3 DNA: TGCGCCAGCAGCTTGGCTGGGGGAGAGACCCAGTACCTC.

As concerns this clonotype: A clone one base away is much larger, so this may be a read error. The chain joins TRBV11-2 to TRBJ2-1; D is possibly TRBD2 (5 bases). Germline CDR1 reads SGHAT; CDR2 reads FQNNGV. The CDR3 loop spans 14 amino acids. Here the CDR3 DNA reads TGTGCCAGCAGTATACAGCGGAGTTACAATGGGCAGTTCTTC. This sequence encodes CASSIQRSYNGQFF.

Concerning this clonotype itself: A clone one base away is much larger, so this may be a read error. The chain has TRBV5-1 and TRBJ2-7; TRBD1 is a possible D gene (6 bases). Germline V lookup: CDR1 SGHRS, CDR2 YFSETQ. The CDR3 spans 15 residues. The DNA for the CDR3 is TGCGCCAGCAGCTTGAATGGGGGCCCCTTCTACGGGCAGTACTTC. Translation: CASSLNGGPFYGQYF.

The CDR3 region is CAIRDSVNIQYF. CDR3 in DNA: TGTGCCATCCGGGACAGTGTAAACATTCAGTACTTC. The chain combines TRBV6-6 with TRBJ2-4, with 7 bases aligning to TRBD1. Trimming cost V 10 bases and J 6 bases; bases outside gene matches: 6. This CDR3 is built from 12 residues. Germline-derived CDR1 and CDR2 are MNHNY and SVGAGI (reference sequence).

Concerning this clonotype: An end of the junction does not agree with germline; a read error may underlie this. This chain links TRBV11-2 with TRBJ2-2, with D perhaps matching TRBD2 (7 bases). Germline CDR1 and CDR2: SGHAT and FQNNGV. The CDR3 is 13 amino acids. The DNA of the CDR3 is TGTGCCAGCAGCTCTAAAGTGGCCGGGGGGCTGTTATTT. Translation gives CASSSKVAGGLLF.

Concerning this clonotype itself: One base away lies a much larger clone, so this may be a sequencing read error. CDR3 sequence (DNA): TGCGTCAGCAGCCAGGGAAGCGGGAGTACAGATACGCAGTATTTT. This codes for CVSSQGSGSTDTQYF. The chain recombines TRBV4-3 with TRBJ2-3, with 8 bases that match TRBD2. Germline loops: CDR1 LGHNA, CDR2 YSLEER. The CDR3 length is 15 residues.